The 11 T cell receptor beta chains presented below share a single source sample, sequenced in a study of T cell responses to AZD1222 COVID-19 vaccine. Data came from immunoSEQ multiplex PCR; TCRdb stores just in-frame clones and leaves some out. The data show approximately 170,000 clones, approximately 92% seen once. Sequencing was performed on peripheral blood, taken on day 0 of AZD1222 vaccination. The receptors originated from an adult in good health.

The chain carries TRBV12-5 and TRBJ2-1; weak D call: TRBD2 (5 bases). Germline loops: CDR1 LGHNT, CDR2 FRNRAP. CDR3 length: 13 amino acids. V lost 5 bases to trimming and J lost 8 bases, with 13 bases between them. In DNA form, the CDR3 reads TGTGCTAGTGGTGAGAGGGCCCCGGATGAGCAGTTCTTC. Amino acid sequence: CASGERAPDEQFF.

The gene calls are TRBV5-1 and TRBJ1-4; D not resolved. This CDR3 is built from 13 residues. Trimming took off 1 base at V and 8 bases at J, with 9 bases between the two ends. Germline V lookup: CDR1 SGHRS, CDR2 YFSETQ. For the CDR3, the DNA is TGCGCCAGCAGCTTGAATCTGCAGGAAAAACTGTTTTTT. It yields the protein CASSLNLQEKLFF.

The V gene is TRBV5-5, the J gene TRBJ1-2; perhaps TRBD1 as D (6 bases). Trimming took off 4 bases at V and 4 bases at J, with 14 bases between the two ends. Germline V gene lookup returns CDR1 SGHKS and CDR2 YYEKEE (reference sequence). The CDR3 spans 14 residues. The CDR3 region is CASSPSAGAYGYTF. CDR3 bases: TGTGCCAGCAGCCCCTCGGCAGGGGCCTATGGCTACACCTTC.

J is TRBJ2-5 and V is TRBV30; 10 bases fit TRBD2. After removal of 2 bases from V and 7 bases from J, the junction contained 4 bases not matched to a gene. This CDR3 has 13 amino acids. Germline V gene lookup returns CDR1 GTSNPN and CDR2 SVGIG (reference sequence). The CDR3 region has the DNA TGTGCCTGGAGTACTAGCGGGATAGCGACCCAGTACTTC. It translates to CAWSTSGIATQYF.

The chain joins TRBV16 to TRBJ1-2; D not resolved. V was cut by 0 bases and J by 8 bases, with 7 bases left in between. Germline-derived CDR1 and CDR2 are KGHSY and FQNENV. The CDR3 is made up of 12 amino acids. Here the CDR3 reads CASSQSLGGYTF. DNA for the CDR3: TGTGCCAGCAGCCAATCTTTGGGGGGCTACACCTTC.

This chain connects TRBV30 to TRBJ1-1; a possible D gene is TRBD1 (5 bases). The CDR3 is made up of 14 amino acids. Germline V CDR1 and CDR2: GTSNPN, SVGIG (reference sequence). V shed 3 bases and J shed 1 base, with 12 bases lying between them. CDR3: CAWRAQGRNTEAFF. The CDR3 DNA is TGTGCCTGGAGGGCCCAGGGCAGGAACACTGAAGCTTTCTTT. Together with reference TRBV30 and TRBJ1-1, the CDR3 gives the full variable domain: SQTIHQWPATLVQPVGSPLSLECTVEGTSNPNLYWYRQAAGRGLQLLFYSVGIGQISSEVPQNLSASRPQDRQFILSSKKLLLSDSGFYLCAWRAQGRNTEAFFGQGTRLTVV.

The J gene is TRBJ2-7, the V gene TRBV30; weak D call: TRBD2 (7 bases). V was trimmed by 7 bases and J by 6 bases, leaving 22 bases between them. Germline CDR1 and CDR2: GTSNPN and SVGIG (reference sequence). The CDR3 sequence is 14 residues long. CDR3 protein: CAYRGGGMALEQYF. In DNA form, the CDR3 reads TGTGCCTACCGAGGGGGGGGAATGGCTCTCGAGCAGTACTTC.

This chain connects TRBV19 to TRBJ1-5, with TRBD1 identical over 8 bases. The V gene's germline CDR1 is LNHDA and CDR2 SQIVND (reference sequence). The trim removed 4 bases at V and 1 base at J, leaving 6 bases unmatched. The CDR3 contains 16 residues. Here the CDR3 reads CASSTRQGRSNQPQHF. The CDR3 region has the DNA TGTGCCAGTAGTACCCGACAGGGGAGAAGCAATCAGCCCCAGCATTTT.

The chain uses TRBV4-1 and TRBJ2-7; D ambiguous. V lost 1 base to trimming and J lost 0 bases, with 10 bases between them. CDR1 MGHRA and CDR2 YSYEKL come from the germline V gene. CDR3 length: 15 residues. The CDR3 region is CASSQVNGPSYEQYF. CDR3 in DNA: TGCGCCAGCAGCCAAGTAAACGGACCCTCCTACGAGCAGTACTTC.

J is TRBJ2-1 and V is TRBV7-3, with TRBD1 matching over 9 bases. The CDR3 consists of 15 residues. Germline assignment: CDR1 SGHTA and CDR2 FQGTGA. J gave up 1 base and V 5 bases, and 3 bases lay outside the gene matches. Here the CDR3 reads CASSLGTGSYNEQFF. CDR3 DNA: TGTGCCAGCAGCCTCGGGACAGGGTCCTACAATGAGCAGTTCTTC.

In its sample, this clone was seen a few times. The chain employs TRBV5-5 and TRBJ1-2, with D maybe TRBD1 (6 bases). V was shortened by 0 bases and J by 4 bases, with 16 bases between the two germline ends. The CDR3 covers 16 residues. Germline CDR1 reads SGHKS; CDR2 reads YYEKEE (reference sequence). CDR3 nucleotide sequence: TGTGCCAGCAGCTTGGGAGTGGGGGGACAAGTCTATGGCTACACCTTC. Its translation: CASSLGVGGQVYGYTF.